Listed below are T cell receptor beta chains from one sample, sequenced in a study of neoadjuvant nivolumab and ipilimumab in lung cancer. TCRdb's copy holds only in-frame clones and misses some; the assay was immunoSEQ multiplex PCR. The table shows 15,000 to 20,000 clones, with over 70% occurring only once. The sequencing here drew on tumor tissue, taken after neoadjuvant nivolumab, alone or with ipilimumab, at or shortly before surgery. Receptor source: an adult with non-small cell lung cancer. The CDR3 runs from the conserved cysteine through the conserved F or W. D genes are given only for firm matches. Clone size, where shown, is once, few, many, or a class for clones that have expanded.

d_call	clone_size	v_call	j_call	cdr3_nt	cdr3_aa
-	-	TRBV11-2	TRBJ1-2	TGTGCCAGCAGGTCTACGGGGGGCTACACCTTC	CASRSTGGYTF
-	-	TRBV30	TRBJ1-3	TGTGCCTGGAGTGCCAGGACATGGAGCTCTGGAAACACCATATATTTT	CAWSARTWSSGNTIYF
-	few	TRBV18	TRBJ1-1	TGTGCCAGCTCACGAGAAGGAACTGAAGCTTTCTTT	CASSREGTEAFF
-	-	TRBV19	TRBJ1-5	TGTGCCAGTAGTATAGTGAACTCCAATCAGCCCCAGCATTTT	CASSIVNSNQPQHF
-	-	TRBV5-4	TRBJ1-1	TGTGCCAGCAGCTTGGCCAAGGGACGCACTGAAGCTTTCTTT	CASSLAKGRTEAFF
TRBD2	once	TRBV2	TRBJ2-1	TGTGCCAGCAGTGAAGTAGGCGGGGGAGCCTTCCAGTTCTTC	CASSEVGGGAFQFF
-	few	TRBV7-6	TRBJ2-2	TGTGCCAGCAGCCAGGGGTTGCACACCGGGGAGCTGTTTTTT	CASSQGLHTGELFF
-	-	TRBV5-1	TRBJ2-5	TGCGCCAGCAGCACGGGACCGAATGGGGAACGCCAGTACTTC	CASSTGPNGERQYF
-	-	TRBV2	TRBJ2-7	TGTGCCAGCAGTGACGAGGGGGACTACGAGCAGTACTTC	CASSDEGDYEQYF
TRBD1	few	TRBV5-1	TRBJ2-2	TGCGCCAGCATGCGGGACAGGGGCACCGGGGAGCTGTTTTTT	CASMRDRGTGELFF
-	-	TRBV1	TRBJ1-2	TGCACCAGCAGTCGGAATGTTGTGCGAAAGACCTATGGCTACACCTTC	CTSSRNVVRKTYGYTF
-	once	TRBV19	TRBJ1-5	TGTGCCAGTAGTATACGGGGGCCTCAGCCCCAGCATTTT	CASSIRGPQPQHF
-	-	TRBV27	TRBJ1-1	TGTGCCAGCGGCCTCGGGCGGCTGGGGAACACTGAAGCTTTCTTT	CASGLGRLGNTEAFF
-	-	TRBV2	TRBJ1-1	TGTGCCAGCAGTGAGGCTAACACTGAAGCTTTCTTT	CASSEANTEAFF
TRBD1	once	TRBV10-2	TRBJ1-1	TGCGCCAGCAGTGGGGACAGACTTGAAGCTTTCTTT	CASSGDRLEAFF
-	large	TRBV29-1	TRBJ2-2	TGCAGCGGGGTAGGACTGACCGGGGAGCTGTTTTTT	CSGVGLTGELFF
-	-	TRBV5-6	TRBJ2-7	TGTGCCAGCAGCTCCCGACTACGCGGCGAGCAGTACTTC	CASSSRLRGEQYF
TRBD1	-	TRBV10-3	TRBJ2-1	TGTGCCATCCACACAGGGGGCACATCGGATGAGCAGTTCTTC	CAIHTGGTSDEQFF
TRBD1	-	TRBV18	TRBJ2-7	TGTGCCAGCTCACCCACCGGGACAGGGTCCTACGAGCAGTACTTC	CASSPTGTGSYEQYF
-	-	TRBV25-1	TRBJ2-6	TGTGCCAGCAGTGAATCCGGGCCTGGGGCCAACGTCCTGACTTTC	CASSESGPGANVLTF
-	medium-sized	TRBV29-1	TRBJ1-1	TGCAGCGCGCAGGGTCGGGACACTGAAGCTTTCTTT	CSAQGRDTEAFF
-	-	TRBV2	TRBJ2-2	TGTGCCAGCAGGGCCCGGCGCGGAGCGAACACCGGGGAGCTGTTTTTT	CASRARRGANTGELFF
TRBD1	-	TRBV18	TRBJ2-7	TGTGCCAGCTCACCTTCCCGGGACAGACTCTACGAGCAGTACTTC	CASSPSRDRLYEQYF